This T cell receptor beta chain stems from a study of Graves' ophthalmopathy and Graves' hyperthyroidism. This clonotype showed up just a few times. Amplification of TCR beta CDR3 regions used RNA transcripts. The first-round RT-PCR employed HTBI primers together with the Qiagen OneStep RT-PCR kit. A multiplex PCR was then performed as the second round. Via MiXCR, TCRdb re-called the multiplex PCR reads, giving one row per CDR3 protein. The sample consists of under 800,000 distinct CDR3 sequences, about 24% of them appearing once. From germline, CDR1 is SQVTM and CDR2 ANQGSEA. This CDR3 is 16 amino acids long. V gave up 3 bases and J gave up 0 bases; unmatched junction bases: 7.

The material sequenced was peripheral blood. V and J are TRBV29-1 and TRBJ2-2; 7 bases fit TRBD2. The source of this sequence is a woman between 18 and 29 years old with stable Graves' hyperthyroidism. Some clones in this sample may be carry-over from other donors' samples. The CDR3 spells CSVEGGEGTNTGELFF. CDR3 bases: TGCAGCGTTGAGGGAGGGGAGGGAACGAACACCGGGGAGCTGTTTTTT.